Listed below are T cell receptor beta chains from one sample, sequenced in a study of T-cell memory formation after mild COVID-19. TCRdb reanalysed the 5' RACE reads using MiXCR and keeps one entry per CDR3 protein. Altogether hundreds of thousands of distinct CDR3 sequences are present, roughly 17% being singletons, with the ten largest covering about 7.5%. Specimen: PBMCs or a T cell subset sorted from them (not recorded which). The receptors derive from an adult woman who had mild COVID-19 (a few samples of this study predate the infection). Cell type and time point are not known. CDR3s leave out the opening cysteine and the closing phenylalanine or tryptophan. For some rows the clone size is stated as once, few or many, or as a class when expanded; others skip it.

NA TRBJ1-6 TRBV20-1 SAAPGTDNSPLH
once TRBJ2-2 TRBV7-3 ASSDRAGNTGELF
NA TRBJ1-1 TRBV7-9 ASSLHQGLRSTEAF
few TRBJ1-5 TRBV1 TSLPPGHPQH
NA TRBJ1-4 TRBV4-1 ASSPDWSRGREKLF
few TRBJ2-6 TRBV6-5 ASSCRTGRPDSGANVLT
NA TRBJ1-1 TRBV21-1 ASSKERGAGGPNTEAF
NA TRBJ2-7 TRBV7-3 ASSPGTGTHEQY
NA TRBJ2-7 TRBV7-9 ASSLAMGQFTSYEQY
few TRBJ2-7 TRBV7-6 ASSPRTSFHEQY
few TRBJ2-4 TRBV6-5 ASSYGGGIQY
NA TRBJ2-3 TRBV7-3 ASSFQGPVTSTDTQY
few TRBJ1-4 TRBV6-5 ASRRDRGNEKLF
few TRBJ1-5 TRBV20-1 SAREAGSNQPQH
NA TRBJ2-1 TRBV2 ASSEAQQF
NA TRBJ2-4 TRBV27 ASSRGATNIQY
NA TRBJ1-2 TRBV4-1 ASSQGPGQGNYGYT
few TRBJ2-7 TRBV5-1 ASSSGGLAGSEQY
few TRBJ1-2 TRBV18 ASSPGTGHYGYT
NA TRBJ2-3 TRBV19 ASNGGRADTQY
NA TRBJ1-5 TRBV2 ASNVQGASNQPQH
NA TRBJ2-7 TRBV7-2 ASSARQGTYEQY
many TRBJ2-1 TRBV7-8 ASSPGLTYNEQF
NA TRBJ1-1 TRBV12-3/TRBV12-4 ASTLTGGNTEAF
NA TRBJ2-5 TRBV5-6 ASSETGTGQETQY
NA TRBJ2-1 TRBV5-1 ASSQGLAGEDEQF
NA TRBJ1-2 TRBV11-2 ASSLRNARGYSGYT
NA TRBJ2-1 TRBV13 ASSSQLAGFNEQF
few TRBJ1-2 TRBV7-2 ASSLGKGVDYT
NA TRBJ2-7 TRBV7-2 ASSLTSGDSYEQY
few TRBJ1-5 TRBV5-5 ASSIGQNNQPQH
NA TRBJ2-1 TRBV7-7 ASSLRDRKN
NA TRBJ2-7 TRBV12-3/TRBV12-4 ASYDTGAREQY
NA TRBJ2-3 TRBV20-1 SARDVRRDTDTQY
many TRBJ2-7 TRBV5-1 ASSLQGVGHEQY
few TRBJ2-2 TRBV5-1 ASSYRDREWGAGELF
few TRBJ2-5 TRBV11-2 ASSLGGVAQY
NA TRBJ1-1 TRBV7-3 ASSLTARVRSAEAF
few TRBJ2-7 TRBV7-2 ASSLAGSRDEQY
few TRBJ2-5 TRBV24-1 ATRLGETQY
few TRBJ1-5 TRBV4-3 ASSQEVGNNQPQH
NA TRBJ1-1 TRBV12-3/TRBV12-4 ASSWTDTEAF
NA TRBJ2-3 TRBV15 ATSRDIGTDTQY
NA TRBJ1-6 TRBV19 ASSNWGKNSPLH
many TRBJ2-7 TRBV18 ASSPPGTSVLYEQY
many TRBJ2-7 TRBV5-1 ASSLDRGYEQY
NA TRBJ1-1 TRBV5-1 ASSLEGGVTEAF
many TRBJ2-4 TRBV4-3 ASSQEATSGLLGNIQY